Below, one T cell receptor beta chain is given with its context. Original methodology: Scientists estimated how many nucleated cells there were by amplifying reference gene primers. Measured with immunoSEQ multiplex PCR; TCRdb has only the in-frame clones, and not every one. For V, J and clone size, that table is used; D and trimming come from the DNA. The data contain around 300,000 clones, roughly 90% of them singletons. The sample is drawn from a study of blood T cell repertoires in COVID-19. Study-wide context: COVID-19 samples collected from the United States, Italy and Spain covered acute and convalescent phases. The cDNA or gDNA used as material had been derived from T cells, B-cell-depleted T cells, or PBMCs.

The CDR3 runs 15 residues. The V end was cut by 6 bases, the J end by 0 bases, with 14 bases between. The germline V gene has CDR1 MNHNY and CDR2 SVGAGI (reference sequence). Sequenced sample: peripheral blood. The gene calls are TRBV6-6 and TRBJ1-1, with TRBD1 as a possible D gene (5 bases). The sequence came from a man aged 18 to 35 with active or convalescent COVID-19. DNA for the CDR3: TGTGCCAGCAGGCCCCAGGGTCCAATGAACACTGAAGCTTTCTTT. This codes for CASRPQGPMNTEAFF.